These 8 T cell receptor beta chains were all obtained from the same sample, sequenced in a study of T cell responses to AZD1222 COVID-19 vaccine. Profiled with immunoSEQ multiplex PCR; TCRdb holds only in-frame clones, not every one. The top ten hold 4% to 5% of the sample, which has 100,000 to 150,000 clones, about nine tenths seen once. The sequencing here drew on peripheral blood, taken 28 days after the second dose of the MenACWY control vaccine. Source of these receptors: an adult who received the MenACWY meningococcal vaccine as a control.

The CDR3 spells CASSLVGDSEFF. The DNA for the CDR3 is TGCGCCAGCAGCTTGGTAGGGGACAGTGAGTTCTTC. The rearrangement uses TRBV5-1 and TRBJ2-1, with 7 bases lining up with TRBD1. Germline CDR1 reads SGHRS; CDR2 reads YFSETQ. The CDR3 spans 12 residues. The V gene end was trimmed by 0 bases and the J gene end by 14 bases; junction bases not matched to a gene: 5.

The rearrangement joins TRBV27 to TRBJ2-7; 9 bases are shared with TRBD1. Germline V gene lookup returns CDR1 MNHEY and CDR2 SMNVEV (reference sequence). The CDR3 contains 15 residues. With V trimmed by 6 bases and J by 6 bases, 12 bases remained unmatched. The CDR3 sequence is CASRPRDRARSEQYF. CDR3 nucleotides: TGTGCCAGCAGACCCCGGGACAGGGCTAGGTCCGAGCAGTACTTC.

DNA for the CDR3: TGTGCCAGCAGTCCTGGGACATTTAAAGCTTTCTTT. Translating gives CASSPGTFKAFF. The chain employs TRBV12-3 or TRBV12-4 and TRBJ1-1, with D tentatively TRBD1 (6 bases). There are 12 residues in the CDR3. V was cut by 5 bases and J by 9 bases, with 13 bases left in between.

The chain joins TRBV7-6 to TRBJ2-5; 12 bases line up with TRBD2. CDR3 length: 17 residues. The trim removed 5 bases at V and 2 bases at J, leaving 9 bases unmatched. Germline loops: CDR1 SGHVS, CDR2 FNYEAQ. The CDR3 bases are TGTGCCAGCAGCGCCGGGACTAGCGGGTTTAGACAAGAGACCCAGTACTTC. It specifies CASSAGTSGFRQETQYF.

The chain employs TRBV28 and TRBJ2-3; D is undetermined. This CDR3 has 12 amino acids. V lost 6 bases, J lost 7 bases, and 11 bases lay in between. CDR1 is MDHEN and CDR2 is SYDVKM in the germline V gene. The chain's CDR3 is CASSMTPNTQYF. DNA of the CDR3: TGTGCCAGCAGCATGACACCAAATACGCAGTATTTT.

The chain is built from TRBV15 and TRBJ2-5; TRBD1 aligns across 7 bases. The germline gives CDR1 LNHNV, CDR2 YYDKDF (reference sequence). The CDR3 length is 15 residues. V lost 3 bases to trimming and J lost 3 bases; unmatched junction nucleotides: 7. The CDR3 coding sequence is TGTGCCACCAGCAGCCTAGGGACAGCTAAAGAGACCCAGTACTTC. It encodes CATSSLGTAKETQYF.

The chain recombines TRBV5-6 with TRBJ2-5; TRBD2 agrees at 11 bases. This CDR3 comprises 17 residues. CDR1 and CDR2 (germline): SGHDT, YYEEEE. V shed 2 bases and J 0 bases; nucleotides not matched to a gene: 6. This CDR3 is CASSFYLAGGNQETQYF. The CDR3 nucleotides read TGTGCCAGCAGCTTTTATCTAGCGGGGGGTAACCAAGAGACCCAGTACTTC.

The rearrangement joins TRBV4-1 to TRBJ2-3; 11 nucleotides agree with TRBD2. CDR3 length: 18 amino acids. Germline V gene sequence: CDR1 MGHRA, CDR2 YSYEKL. Unmatched junction bases numbered 8, after V lost 1 base and J lost 2 bases. CDR3 sequence: CASSQASSGGSPTDTQYF. CDR3 in DNA: TGCGCCAGCAGCCAAGCGTCTAGCGGGGGGAGTCCCACAGATACGCAGTATTTT.